Listed below are T cell receptor beta chains from one sample, sequenced in a study of cytomegalovirus exposure and HLA in healthy donors. Generated by immunoSEQ multiplex PCR, the TCRdb table keeps only in-frame clones and is missing some. The table lists 90,000 to 150,000 clones, roughly 60% of them singletons. Source material: PBMCs. The source is a man aged 35 to 55 in good health and CMV-seropositive. CDR3s include the opening cysteine and the closing phenylalanine or tryptophan. The D gene is left open where the match is weak. A clone size is listed for some rows: how often the clone was seen (once, few, many), or a class if it is expanded.

j_gene	abundance	d_gene	v_gene	CDR3nt	CDR3aa
TRBJ1-5	-	-	TRBV12-5	TGTGCTAGTGGTTTGGGTTCAGGACTTGGCAATCAGCCCCAGCATTTT	CASGLGSGLGNQPQHF
TRBJ2-7	-	TRBD2	TRBV18	TGTGCCAGCTCACCACCGTGGGGGGGTTACGAGCAGTACTTC	CASSPPWGGYEQYF
TRBJ2-1	-	-	TRBV5-1	TGCGCCAGCAGACCCAATAGCGCATCCTACAATGAGCAGTTCTTC	CASRPNSASYNEQFF
TRBJ2-2	few	-	TRBV19	TGTGCCAGTGGCAAGACTCAGGGCACCGGGGAGCTGTTTTTT	CASGKTQGTGELFF
TRBJ2-1	-	-	TRBV28	TGTGCCAGCAGTAGACTAGAGCAGTTCTTC	CASSRLEQFF
TRBJ1-6	few	TRBD1	TRBV27	TGTGCCAGCAGCAGAGACAGGGATAATTCACCCCTCCACTTT	CASSRDRDNSPLHF
TRBJ2-7	few	-	TRBV2	TGTGCCAGCAGTGCCGACAGGTCCGGCGAGCAGTACTTC	CASSADRSGEQYF
TRBJ2-2	-	TRBD1	TRBV7-3	TGTGCCAGCACCAAAGGGGACAGGGGAACCACCGGGGAGCTGTTTTTT	CASTKGDRGTTGELFF
TRBJ2-5	-	-	TRBV6-4	TGTGCCAGCAGGGCGACAAGTACGAGTGAGACCCAGTACTTC	CASRATSTSETQYF
TRBJ2-7	-	-	TRBV18	TGTGCCAGCTCACCACAGCAGGGGAAGGGTGAGCAGTACTTC	CASSPQQGKGEQYF
TRBJ2-2	-	-	TRBV7-2	TGTGCCAGCAGCTTGGGGGCTCAGACCGGGGAGCTGTTTTTT	CASSLGAQTGELFF
TRBJ2-7	-	-	TRBV6-1	TGTGCCAGCAGTGAAGGGCAGGGCCCCGAGCAGTACTTC	CASSEGQGPEQYF
TRBJ1-1	-	-	TRBV19	TGTGCCAGTAGTATCGAGGGTGAGAGATCTTTCTTT	CASSIEGERSFF
TRBJ2-3	-	TRBD2	TRBV6-6	TGTGCCGCTCGGACCGGGACTATCCACACAGATACGCAGTATTTT	CAARTGTIHTDTQYF
TRBJ2-1	few	TRBD1	TRBV11-2	TGTGCCAGCAGCCGGCGGGACAGGGGGTTTGGCTCCTACAATGAGCAGTTCTTC	CASSRRDRGFGSYNEQFF
TRBJ2-7	few	-	TRBV5-6	TGTGCCAGCAGCCGTACAGGGTCACGCTCCTACGAGCAGTACTTC	CASSRTGSRSYEQYF
TRBJ2-3	-	-	TRBV5-1	TGCGCCAGCAGCTCTTCGGGGGAGGAAACAGATACGCAGTATTTT	CASSSSGEETDTQYF
TRBJ2-3	once	-	TRBV5-1	TGCGCCAGCAGCTTGGCCTCGATTGAGACTAGTCCGTATACGCAGTATTTT	CASSLASIETSPYTQYF
TRBJ1-1	-	-	TRBV7-3	TGTGCCAGCAGCTTGGGGGGGGCAAGGAACACTGAAGCTTTCTTT	CASSLGGARNTEAFF
TRBJ1-5	-	-	TRBV28	TGTGCCAGCTATGGAGACGGGGGGGGACCAGGGCCCCAGCATTTT	CASYGDGGGPGPQHF
TRBJ1-1	once	-	TRBV10-1	TGCGCCAGCAGCAGGACAAAGAACACTGAAGCTTTCTTT	CASSRTKNTEAFF
TRBJ1-5	-	TRBD1	TRBV7-9	TGTGCCAGCAGCTCAGGGACAGGGATGTATCAGCCCCAGCATTTT	CASSSGTGMYQPQHF
TRBJ2-5	-	-	TRBV7-9	TGTGCCAGCAGCCACACCAACGGGGAGACCCAGTACTTC	CASSHTNGETQYF
TRBJ2-1	-	TRBD2	TRBV23-1	TGCGCCAGCAGTCAACCTAGCGGGGTCTCCTCCTACAATGAGCAGTTCTTC	CASSQPSGVSSYNEQFF
TRBJ2-7	-	-	TRBV29-1	TGCAGCGTCCGGGAAGGGTCGACGTCCAGCGAGCAGTACTTC	CSVREGSTSSEQYF
TRBJ1-6	-	TRBD1	TRBV5-6	TGTGCCAGCAGCGACAGGGGTAATTCACCCCTCCACTTT	CASSDRGNSPLHF
TRBJ2-1	-	-	TRBV29-1	TGCAGCGTTGCTCCAGAGGTACATGAGCAGTTCTTC	CSVAPEVHEQFF
TRBJ2-1	-	TRBD2	TRBV4-1	TGCGCCAGCAGCCAACCGCTAGCGGGAGCAGGGAATGAGCAGTTCTTC	CASSQPLAGAGNEQFF
TRBJ2-5	-	-	TRBV7-3	TGTGCCAGCAGCCCCGCCAGGGGGGAGTTAGAGACCCAGTACTTC	CASSPARGELETQYF
TRBJ2-5	-	TRBD2	TRBV7-8	TGTGCCAGCAGCTTAGCGATCACTAGCGGGGCGGGGGTAGAGACCCAGTACTTC	CASSLAITSGAGVETQYF
TRBJ2-1	few	TRBD1	TRBV6-5	TGTGCCAGCATAGGGACAGGGCCGAATGAGCAGTTCTTC	CASIGTGPNEQFF
TRBJ2-3	-	-	TRBV10-1	TGCGCCAGCAGTGAAGCGGGCACAGATACGCAGTATTTT	CASSEAGTDTQYF
TRBJ2-1	-	TRBD2	TRBV9	TGTGCCAGCAGCCCCCAACGGACTAGAGGGAGGGATGAGCAGTTCTTC	CASSPQRTRGRDEQFF
TRBJ2-1	-	TRBD2	TRBV11-3	TGTGCCAGCAGCTTCCAAACGGGACTAGCGGGAAACAATGAGCAGTTCTTC	CASSFQTGLAGNNEQFF
TRBJ2-1	few	-	TRBV9	TGTGCCAGCAGCGTAGTTCACTATGAGCAGTTCTTC	CASSVVHYEQFF
TRBJ1-1	few	-	TRBV9	TGTGCCAGCAGCGCCGACAGTGGGTACACTGAAGCTTTCTTT	CASSADSGYTEAFF
TRBJ2-2	-	-	TRBV5-1	TGCGCCAGCAGCTTAGTCCGGACTAACCGTCTTGCCGGGGAGCTGTTTTTT	CASSLVRTNRLAGELFF
TRBJ2-1	-	TRBD2	TRBV14	TGTGCCAGCAGCCAAGGACTAGCGGCAAAAGTTCCACGGTTCTTC	CASSQGLAAKVPRFF
TRBJ1-4	few	TRBD1	TRBV14	TGTGCCAGCAGCCGGACAGGGTTAAATGAAAAACTGTTTTTT	CASSRTGLNEKLFF
TRBJ1-5	few	-	TRBV15	TGTGCCACCGGAAAGGGGGATCAGCCCCAGCATTTT	CATGKGDQPQHF
TRBJ1-5	few	TRBD1	TRBV28	TGTGCCAGCAGTTTATGGGGTTCCGGGACAGGGGGCAATCAGCCCCAGCATTTT	CASSLWGSGTGGNQPQHF
TRBJ1-2	-	-	TRBV18	TGTGCCAGCTCCCCCCGGGGGGGTCAGGGTAACTATGGCTACACCTTC	CASSPRGGQGNYGYTF
TRBJ1-5	-	-	TRBV28	TGTGCCAGCAGTTTAAACAGGGCTAGCAATCAGCCCCAGCATTTT	CASSLNRASNQPQHF
TRBJ2-4	-	-	TRBV5-4	TGTGCCAGCAGCCGGGTAGGGGGTACCGAAAACATTCAGTACTTC	CASSRVGGTENIQYF
TRBJ1-2	-	TRBD1	TRBV10-3	TGTGCCATCAGTGGTGACAGGGGTAACTATGGCTACACCTTC	CAISGDRGNYGYTF